The present T cell receptor (beta chain) was sequenced within a study of CD8+ T cells in alopecia areata. Sequencing relied on a cDNA template that was reverse transcribed from extracted RNA. Sequencing was performed with immunoSEQ multiplex PCR; in TCRdb, only in-frame clones are kept and a portion is missing. The top ten clones hold roughly an eighth of a sample with about 12,000 clones, around 62% of them seen once. This clone was seen only a few times. Lesional scalp punch biopsies and peripheral blood came from alopecia areata patients. The sequencing sample was made of skin. The TCR originated in a human donor with alopecia areata.

CDR3 nucleotides: TGTGCCACCAGCAGACCCCAACCGACTAGCGGGGGGGCCCATGAGCAGTTCTTC. Amino acid sequence: CATSRPQPTSGGAHEQFF. J is TRBJ2-1 and V is TRBV15; 14 positions match TRBD2. V was clipped by 2 bases and J by 8 bases; unmatched bases: 11. The length of the CDR3 is 18 residues. Germline V gene lookup returns CDR1 LNHNV and CDR2 YYDKDF (reference sequence).